Below are 6 T cell receptor beta chains sequenced from a single sample in a study of radiotherapy plus CTLA-4 blockade in lung cancer. Produced via immunoSEQ multiplex PCR; TCRdb's table is partial and in-frame only. The data contain tens of thousands of clones, 70% to 90% of them singletons. The sequenced sample was peripheral blood, obtained from a patient treated with radiotherapy plus ipilimumab. The origin of the receptors is a human donor with non-small cell lung cancer whose response to radiotherapy plus ipilimumab could not be evaluated.

V and J are TRBV7-2 and TRBJ2-7; D perhaps matches TRBD2 (6 bases). V lost 5 bases, J lost 2 bases, and 19 bases lay in between. Germline V gene sequence: CDR1 SGHTA, CDR2 FQGNSA. The CDR3 consists of 16 residues. CDR3 DNA: TGTGCCAGCAGCCCCGAGGGGCGGGGTGGGGCCTACGAGCAGTACTTC. Amino acid sequence: CASSPEGRGGAYEQYF.

The sample holds one count of this clone. This chain connects TRBV28 to TRBJ1-5, with D uncertain. Per germline, CDR1 MDHEN and CDR2 SYDVKM. V lost 1 base to trimming and J lost 0 bases, with 10 bases between them. The CDR3 has 16 residues. The DNA of the CDR3 is TGTGCCAGCAGTTTATCTTGGACTAATAGCAATCAGCCCCAGCATTTT. This translates into CASSLSWTNSNQPQHF.

This chain joins TRBV9 and TRBJ1-6; D remains unclear. This CDR3 region has 14 residues. With 0 bases removed from V and 3 bases from J, the gap between germline ends came to 4 bases. Germline CDR1 reads SGDLS; CDR2 reads YYNGEE. CDR3 sequence reads: CASSVVSYNSPLHF. The DNA for the CDR3 is TGTGCCAGCAGCGTAGTCAGCTATAATTCACCCCTCCACTTT.

J is TRBJ2-3 and V is TRBV5-1; 11 nucleotides match TRBD1. The CDR3 is made up of 16 amino acids. CDR1 is SGHRS, CDR2 YFSETQ, per germline. The J segment lost 2 bases and the V segment lost 4 bases, leaving 6 bases of the junction unmatched. This CDR3 is CASSAAGQGVTDTQYF. Written as DNA, the CDR3 is TGCGCCAGCAGCGCAGCGGGACAGGGGGTCACAGATACGCAGTATTTT.

The V and J genes are TRBV5-1 and TRBJ2-6; D is unresolved. V was pared by 5 bases and J by 0 bases, with 6 bases between. Germline CDR1 SGHRS, CDR2 YFSETQ. The CDR3 loop spans 14 amino acids. The CDR3 reads CASRTSSGANVLTF. CDR3 nucleotide sequence: TGCGCCAGCAGAACGAGCTCTGGGGCCAACGTCCTGACTTTC.

The chain uses TRBV19 and TRBJ1-2, with D perhaps matching TRBD1 (6 bases). The length of the CDR3 is 14 residues. The V end was cut by 0 bases, the J end by 7 bases, with 12 bases between. Germline loops: CDR1 LNHDA, CDR2 SQIVND (reference sequence). The CDR3 DNA is TGTGCCAGTAGTATAGACGGGGGGGCCGCTGGCTACACCTTC. It translates to CASSIDGGAAGYTF.